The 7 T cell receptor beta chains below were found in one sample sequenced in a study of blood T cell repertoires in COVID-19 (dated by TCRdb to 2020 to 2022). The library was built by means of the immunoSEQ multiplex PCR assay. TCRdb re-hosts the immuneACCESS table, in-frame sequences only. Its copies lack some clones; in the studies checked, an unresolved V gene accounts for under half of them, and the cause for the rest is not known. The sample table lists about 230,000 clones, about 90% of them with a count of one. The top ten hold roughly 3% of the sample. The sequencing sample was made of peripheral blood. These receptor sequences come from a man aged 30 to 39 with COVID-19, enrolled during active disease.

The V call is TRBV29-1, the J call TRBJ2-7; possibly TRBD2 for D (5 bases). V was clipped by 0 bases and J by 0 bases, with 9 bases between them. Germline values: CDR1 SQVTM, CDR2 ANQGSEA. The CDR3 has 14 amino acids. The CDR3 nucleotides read TGCAGCGTTGAAGATCCCGGGATCTCCTACGAGCAGTACTTC. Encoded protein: CSVEDPGISYEQYF.

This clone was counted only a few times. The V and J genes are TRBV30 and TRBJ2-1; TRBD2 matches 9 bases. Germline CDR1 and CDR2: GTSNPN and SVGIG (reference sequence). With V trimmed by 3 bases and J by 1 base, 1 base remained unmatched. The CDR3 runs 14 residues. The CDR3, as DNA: TGTGCCTGGAGAGCGGGAGGATCCTACAATGAGCAGTTCTTC. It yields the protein CAWRAGGSYNEQFF.

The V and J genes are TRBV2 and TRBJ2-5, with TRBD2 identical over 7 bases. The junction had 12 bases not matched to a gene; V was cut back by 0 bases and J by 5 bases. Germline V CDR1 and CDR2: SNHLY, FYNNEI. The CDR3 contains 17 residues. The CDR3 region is CASSEAPTSPKRETQYF. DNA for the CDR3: TGTGCCAGCAGTGAAGCCCCGACTAGCCCCAAGAGGGAGACCCAGTACTTC. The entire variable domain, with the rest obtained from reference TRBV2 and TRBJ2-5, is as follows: EPEVTQTPSHQVTQMGQEVILRCVPISNHLYFYWYRQILGQKVEFLVSFYNNEISEKSEIFDDQFSVERPDGSNFTLKIRSTKLEDSAMYFCASSEAPTSPKRETQYFGPGTRLLVL.

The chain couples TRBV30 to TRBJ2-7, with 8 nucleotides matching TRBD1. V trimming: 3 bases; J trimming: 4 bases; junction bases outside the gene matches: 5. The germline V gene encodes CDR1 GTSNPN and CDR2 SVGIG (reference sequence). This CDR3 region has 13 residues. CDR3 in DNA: TGTGCCTGGAGCATCGGACAGGGTTACGAGCAGTACTTC. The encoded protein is CAWSIGQGYEQYF.

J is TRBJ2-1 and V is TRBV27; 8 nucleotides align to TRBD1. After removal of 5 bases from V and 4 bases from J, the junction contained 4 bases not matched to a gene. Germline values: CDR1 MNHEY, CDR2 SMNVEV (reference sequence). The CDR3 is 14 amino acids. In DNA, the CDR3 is TGTGCCAGCAGTGCCAGACAGGGGTACAATGAGCAGTTCTTC. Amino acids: CASSARQGYNEQFF.

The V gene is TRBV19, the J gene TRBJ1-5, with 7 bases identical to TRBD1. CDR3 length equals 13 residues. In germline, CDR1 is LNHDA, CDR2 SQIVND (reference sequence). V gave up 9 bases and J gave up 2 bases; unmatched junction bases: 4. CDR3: CASGGQGNQPQHF. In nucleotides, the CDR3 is TGTGCCAGCGGCGGACAGGGCAATCAGCCCCAGCATTTT. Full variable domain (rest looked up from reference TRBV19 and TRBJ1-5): DGGITQSPKYLFRKEGQNVTLSCEQNLNHDAMYWYRQDPGQGLRLIYYSQIVNDFQKGDIAEGYSVSREKKESFPLTVTSAQKNPTAFYLCASGGQGNQPQHFGDGTRLSIL.

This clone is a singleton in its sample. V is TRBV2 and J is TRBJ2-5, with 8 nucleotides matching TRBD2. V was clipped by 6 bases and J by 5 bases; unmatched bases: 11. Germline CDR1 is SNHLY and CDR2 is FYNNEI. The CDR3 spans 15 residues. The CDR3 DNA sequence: TGTGCCAGCAGGAAACAGGTGTCGGGAGGGGAGACCCAGTACTTC. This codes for CASRKQVSGGETQYF.